This entry lists 28 T cell receptor beta chains sequenced from one sample in a study of regulatory T cells in long-lasting Graves disease. The time point: newly diagnosed GD, antithyroid drugs for less than 3 months. With RNA extracted from PBMCs as input, the TCR library was made. The TCR beta library used iRepertoire HTBI primers with Arm-PCR amplification of CDR3. Each CDR3 protein is one row after TCRdb ran MiXCR on the multiplex PCR reads. This sample yields hundreds of thousands of distinct CDR3 sequences, of which around 17% are seen a single time; 25% to 30% belongs to the top ten. These sequences were also reported in another study, on T cells in Graves' hyperthyroidism and ophthalmopathy.

Material: peripheral blood mononuclear cells (PBMCs), obtained at new diagnosis, from a patient treated with antithyroid drugs. The source is a man aged 35-49 years with Graves disease.

This clonotype was observed many times. The genes are TRBV7-2 and TRBJ2-3; 7 bases fit TRBD2. Germline V gene data show CDR1 as SGHTA and CDR2 as FQGNSA. The J segment lost 10 bases and the V segment lost 5 bases, leaving 9 bases of the junction unmatched. The CDR3 length is 13 residues. This CDR3 reads CASSLPPGGAQYF. CDR3 DNA: TGTGCCAGCAGCCTTCCCCCGGGGGGTGCGCAGTATTTT. The variable domain in full, with the rest retrieved from reference TRBV7-2 and TRBJ2-3, is GAGVSQSPSNKVTEKGKDVELRCDPISGHTALYWYRQSLGQGLEFLIYFQGNSAPDKSGLPSDRFSAERTGGSVSTLTIQRTQQEDSAVYLCASSLPPGGAQYFGPGTRLTVL.

This clonotype appeared many times. The chain employs TRBV20-1 and TRBJ1-2; a possible D gene is TRBD1 (5 bases). Germline values: CDR1 DFQATT, CDR2 SNEGSKA (reference sequence). This CDR3 has 13 amino acids. V was pared by 3 bases and J by 2 bases, with 10 bases between. The DNA for the CDR3 is TGCAGTGCTAGGGAGGAGGGGAACTATGGCTACACCTTC. It specifies CSAREEGNYGYTF.

This clonotype appeared many times. Here the CDR3 reads CSVLRGLEFTDTQYF. The CDR3 DNA reads as TGCAGCGTACTAAGGGGACTGGAATTTACAGATACGCAGTATTTT. The chain has TRBV29-1 and TRBJ2-3; D might be TRBD2 (6 bases). CDR3 length equals 15 residues. Germline CDR1 is SQVTM and CDR2 is ANQGSEA. Deletions cut 6 bases from V and 3 bases from J, with 19 bases between.

This clonotype was detected many times. The chain is built from TRBV28 and TRBJ2-4; D is unresolved. The germline V gene encodes CDR1 MDHEN and CDR2 SYDVKM. Trimming removed 2 bases at V and 3 bases at J, with 8 bases between. This CDR3 has 14 residues. The CDR3 here is CASSLSTDKNIQYF. CDR3 coding DNA: TGTGCCAGCAGTTTAAGTACAGACAAAAACATTCAGTACTTC.

On this clonotype itself: Possible read error: a much larger clone is one base away. The rearrangement uses TRBV2 and TRBJ2-7; 7 bases match TRBD2. The CDR3 is 15 amino acids. CDR1 is SNHLY and CDR2 is FYNNEI in the germline V gene. Trimming at V came to 6 bases and at J to 7 bases, leaving 15 bases not matched to a gene. The CDR3 DNA reads as TGTGCCAGCAGCGACAAGCAGCGGGGCTACAATGAGCAGTACTTC. Encoded protein: CASSDKQRGYNEQYF.

This clonotype was seen at least ten times. V usage is TRBV6-2 or TRBV6-3 and J usage is TRBJ1-1; D is ambiguous. CDR3 length equals 13 residues. V lost 5 bases to trimming and J lost 1 base, with 8 bases between them. Looked up from germline, CDR1 is MNHEY and CDR2 is SVGEGT. The CDR3 DNA is TGTGCCAGCAGTGAACGGGCGAACACTGAAGCTTTCTTT. Translation: CASSERANTEAFF.

This clonotype has ten or more counts. This chain links TRBV7-2 with TRBJ2-1, with D tentatively TRBD1 or TRBD2 (5 bases each). The CDR3 extends over 14 amino acids. In germline, CDR1 is SGHTA, CDR2 FQGNSA. Trimming pared 1 base from V and 8 bases from J, leaving 12 bases between. CDR3 DNA: TGTGCCAGCAGCTTAGTCTCTCGGGGCTATGAGCAGTTCTTC. Its protein is CASSLVSRGYEQFF.

This clonotype was recorded many times. The chain has TRBV20-1 and TRBJ2-3; TRBD1 matches 7 bases. The junction had 4 bases not matched to a gene; V was cut back by 3 bases and J by 1 base. CDR3 length: 14 amino acids. Per germline, CDR1 DFQATT and CDR2 SNEGSKA (reference sequence). The CDR3 here is CSARTGSGTDTQYF. In DNA form, the CDR3 reads TGCAGTGCTAGGACAGGGTCTGGCACAGATACGCAGTATTTT.

This clonotype came up many times. This chain uses TRBV2 with TRBJ2-2, with D perhaps being TRBD1 or TRBD2 (6 bases each). The CDR3 extends over 13 amino acids. V lost 6 bases to trimming and J lost 7 bases, with 12 bases between them. Germline V gives CDR1 SNHLY, CDR2 FYNNEI. The CDR3 DNA is TGTGCCAGCAGGAGGGGGGAAGACGGGGAGCTGTTTTTT. It translates to CASRRGEDGELFF.

This clonotype has a count of ten or more. V usage is TRBV11-1 and J usage is TRBJ1-2, with D maybe TRBD1 (6 bases). Germline values: CDR1 SGHAT, CDR2 FQDESV (reference sequence). The CDR3 contains 13 residues. V dropped 5 bases and J dropped 8 bases, with 15 bases sitting between them. Here the CDR3 reads CASSQNRVTGYTF. DNA of the CDR3: TGTGCCAGCAGCCAAAACAGGGTTACGGGCTACACCTTC.

This clonotype has a count of ten or more. The V gene is TRBV2, the J gene TRBJ2-1; tentative D call: TRBD2 (6 bases). The germline V gene has CDR1 SNHLY and CDR2 FYNNEI. Trimming shortened V by 1 base and J by 0 bases, and 7 bases separated the two germline ends. The CDR3 contains 15 residues. Here the CDR3 reads CASSEGGDSYNEQFF. The CDR3 DNA follows: TGTGCCAGCAGTGAAGGGGGGGACTCCTACAATGAGCAGTTCTTC.

V gene TRBV9 combines with J gene TRBJ2-3; 9 bases line up with TRBD1. Germline loops: CDR1 SGDLS, CDR2 YYNGEE. This CDR3 has 18 amino acids. After removal of 0 bases from V and 2 bases from J, the junction contained 10 bases not matched to a gene. CDR3: CASSVEGGGTGPTDTQYF. The DNA of the CDR3 is TGTGCCAGCAGCGTAGAGGGTGGGGGGACAGGGCCCACAGATACGCAGTATTTT. Complete variable domain (other parts from reference TRBV9 and TRBJ2-3): DSGVTQTPKHLITATGQRVTLRCSPRSGDLSVYWYQQSLDQGLQFLIQYYNGEERAKGNILERFSAQQFPDLHSELNLSSLELGDSALYFCASSVEGGGTGPTDTQYFGPGTRLTVL.

This chain connects TRBV24-1 to TRBJ2-3; no clear D gene. The V end lost 1 base, the J end lost 5 bases, and 9 bases lay between the germline ends. Germline CDR1 and CDR2: KGHDR and SFDVKD. The CDR3 consists of 14 residues. CDR3 sequence: CATSDFSAEDTQYF. The CDR3 DNA follows: TGTGCCACCAGTGATTTCAGCGCAGAAGATACGCAGTATTTT.

In this sample, this clonotype turned up a few times. This sequence joins TRBV29-1 and TRBJ2-5; D gene ambiguous. The CDR3 has 12 amino acids. Germline V CDR1 and CDR2: SQVTM, ANQGSEA. V was clipped by 4 bases and J by 9 bases, with 15 bases between them. The CDR3 DNA is TGCAGCGTTGTAAAGTCCTCACGGGCCCAGTACTTC. This sequence encodes CSVVKSSRAQYF.

About this clonotype itself: A read error may be the cause here, since a much bigger clone is one base away. This sequence joins TRBV29-1 and TRBJ2-7; no clear D gene. The ends were cut back, 7 bases at V and 7 bases at J, with 20 bases in the middle. The CDR3 loop spans 13 amino acids. Germline loops: CDR1 SQVTM, CDR2 ANQGSEA. The CDR3 spells CSAVAVVYNEQYF. Written as DNA, the CDR3 is TGCAGCGCCGTGGCGGTAGTATACAATGAGCAGTACTTC.

The chain couples TRBV7-9 to TRBJ2-7, with 8 positions matching TRBD1. Trimming cost V 2 bases and J 3 bases; bases outside gene matches: 6. The CDR3 is made up of 15 amino acids. Germline CDR1 reads SEHNR; CDR2 reads FQNEAQ (reference sequence). CDR3 residues: CASSLRGTGGYEQYF. DNA of the CDR3: TGTGCCAGCAGCTTACGGGGGACAGGAGGCTACGAGCAGTACTTC.

This clonotype showed up just a few times. The chain links TRBV15 to TRBJ1-3, with D possibly being TRBD1 (6 bases). CDR1 and CDR2 from the germline V gene are LNHNV and YYDKDF (reference sequence). V dropped 6 bases and J dropped 0 bases, with 12 bases sitting between them. The CDR3 loop spans 15 amino acids. The CDR3 sequence is CATRTDSSSGNTIYF. The DNA for the CDR3 is TGTGCCACCAGAACGGACAGCAGCTCTGGAAACACCATATATTTT. Full variable domain (outside the CDR3, taken from reference TRBV15 and TRBJ1-3): DAMVIQNPRYQVTQFGKPVTLSCSQTLNHNVMYWYQQKSSQAPKLLFHYYDKDFNNEADTPDNFQSRRPNTSFCFLDIRSPGLGDTAMYLCATRTDSSSGNTIYFGEGSWLTVV.

This clonotype was counted only a few times. V is TRBV7-6 and J is TRBJ1-1, with unresolved D. Germline V lookup: CDR1 SGHVS, CDR2 FNYEAQ. V lost 5 bases, J lost 3 bases, and 10 bases lay in between. The length of the CDR3 is 13 residues. In nucleotides, the CDR3 is TGTGCCAGCAGCCTAATGGATGACACTGAAGCTTTCTTT. Its translation: CASSLMDDTEAFF.

A note on this clonotype: With a much larger clone just one base away, this may be a read error. The genes are TRBV20-1 and TRBJ2-7; TRBD2 is a possible D gene (5 bases). This CDR3 spans 12 amino acids. V lost 7 bases, J lost 8 bases, and 18 bases lay in between. The germline gives CDR1 DFQATT, CDR2 SNEGSKA (reference sequence). The chain's CDR3 is CSVNGVSIKQYF. The CDR3 DNA sequence: TGCAGTGTCAACGGGGTATCAATAAAGCAGTACTTC.

This chain uses TRBV11-1 with TRBJ1-1; tentative D call: TRBD1 (5 bases). The CDR3 consists of 13 residues. The V end lost 4 bases, the J end lost 8 bases, and 14 bases lay between the germline ends. Germline V lookup: CDR1 SGHAT, CDR2 FQDESV (reference sequence). CDR3 nucleotide sequence: TGTGCCAGCAGCTACCCCTACCGGGGGGAAGCTTTCTTT. Translation: CASSYPYRGEAFF. Supplemented by reference TRBV11-1 and TRBJ1-1, the full variable domain reads EAEVAQSPRYKITEKSQAVAFWCDPISGHATLYWYRQILGQGPELLVQFQDESVVDDSQLPKDRFSAERLKGVDSTLKIQPAELGDSAMYLCASSYPYRGEAFFGQGTRLTVV.

This clonotype was seen at least ten times. V and J are TRBV5-1 and TRBJ2-1; the match to TRBD2 covers 11 bases. CDR1 is SGHRS, CDR2 YFSETQ, per germline. Losses at the gene ends were 2 bases for V and 6 bases for J; bases not matched to a gene: 1. The CDR3 has 14 amino acids. The CDR3 here is CASSFSGGVNEQFF. The DNA of the CDR3 is TGCGCCAGCAGCTTTAGCGGGGGGGTCAATGAGCAGTTCTTC.

The table lists this clonotype with a few counts. The J gene is TRBJ2-5, the V gene TRBV5-1; 8 bases line up with TRBD1. CDR3 length: 14 amino acids. The germline V gene has CDR1 SGHRS and CDR2 YFSETQ. The junction had 6 bases not matched to a gene; V was cut back by 4 bases and J by 4 bases. The CDR3 region is CASSPSGQGETQYF. For the CDR3, the DNA is TGCGCCAGCAGCCCATCCGGACAGGGAGAGACCCAGTACTTC.

This clonotype was counted many times. The CDR3 is CASTGQGGQPQHF. The CDR3 region has the DNA TGTGCCAGCACCGGACAGGGTGGTCAGCCCCAGCATTTT. This chain joins TRBV7-2 and TRBJ1-5; 8 nucleotides align to TRBD1. Trimming cost V 7 bases and J 6 bases; bases outside gene matches: 5. The CDR3 runs to 13 residues. The germline gives CDR1 SGHTA, CDR2 FQGNSA.

This clonotype was seen ten or more times. The rearrangement links TRBV6-2 or TRBV6-3 to TRBJ1-5, with a tentative D call TRBD1 (6 bases). The CDR3 contains 15 residues. Trimming left V 0 bases short and J 4 bases short, with 10 bases between. Germline CDR1 and CDR2: MNHEY and SVGEGT. The CDR3 region is CASSYSKRGNQPQHF. CDR3 DNA: TGTGCCAGCAGTTACTCGAAAAGGGGGAATCAGCCCCAGCATTTT.

In this sample, this clonotype turned up many times. The chain joins TRBV3-1 to TRBJ1-5, with D uncertain. Trimming left V 4 bases short and J 2 bases short, with 12 bases between. The CDR3 runs 15 residues. Germline V gene lookup returns CDR1 LGHDT and CDR2 YNNKEL (reference sequence). The CDR3 reads CASSPRNQGNQPQHF. The DNA for the CDR3 is TGTGCCAGCAGCCCCAGAAACCAGGGCAATCAGCCCCAGCATTTT.

The sample holds a few counts of this clonotype. V is TRBV5-8 and J is TRBJ2-7, with D hard to call. Germline V gene sequence: CDR1 SGHTS, CDR2 YDEGEE. The germline V and J ends were trimmed by 5 bases and 3 bases, with 12 bases remaining between them. The CDR3 is 13 residues long. The CDR3 DNA reads as TGTGCCAGCAGGGGGAAGGGTAGCTACGAGCAGTACTTC. It codes for CASRGKGSYEQYF.

This clonotype was picked up many times. The chain employs TRBV16 and TRBJ2-3, with D possibly being TRBD1 (6 bases). Trimming shortened V by 4 bases and J by 4 bases, and 9 bases separated the two germline ends. Germline CDR1 and CDR2: KGHSY and FQNENV. There are 13 residues in the CDR3. The CDR3 protein is CASSLGTSDTQYF. The CDR3 DNA follows: TGTGCCAGCAGCCTGGGGACATCAGATACGCAGTATTTT.

With regard to this clonotype: Possible read error: a much larger clone is one base away. The V call is TRBV27, the J call TRBJ2-7, with 9 bases identical to TRBD2. Germline lookup yields CDR1 MNHEY and CDR2 SMNVEV (reference sequence). J was trimmed by 7 bases and V by 5 bases; bases with no gene match: 18. The CDR3 is 17 residues long. CDR3 nucleotides: TGTGCCAGCAGTCCCCCGCCGGGGGAGCGGGGGGACAATGAGCAGTACTTC. This codes for CASSPPPGERGDNEQYF.